These 19 T cell receptor beta chains were sequenced from one sample in a study of cytomegalovirus exposure and HLA in healthy donors. Researchers ran the PCR with 60 Vbeta and 13 Jbeta primers. Repertoires were generated with immunoSEQ multiplex PCR, while TCRdb's copy carries only in-frame clones and drops some. The sample includes about 210,000 clones, over 60% seen only once; the top ten take less than 2%. The sequencing input was PBMCs. The origin of the receptors is a male donor in good health and CMV-seronegative.

This clone was found once. The chain carries TRBV4-2 and TRBJ2-3; 9 bases align to TRBD1. V lost 5 bases to trimming and J lost 2 bases; unmatched junction nucleotides: 5. This CDR3 is built from 15 residues. The germline V gene has CDR1 LGHNA and CDR2 YNFKEQ. As DNA, the CDR3 is TGTGCCAGCAGCTCCCGGACAGGGGCCACAGATACGCAGTATTTT. Translated, it gives CASSSRTGATDTQYF.

This rearrangement joins TRBV15 to TRBJ1-5; TRBD1 agrees at 7 bases. The CDR3 is 16 amino acids. Germline CDR1 and CDR2: LNHNV and YYDKDF (reference sequence). The V segment lost 0 bases and the J segment 3 bases; nucleotides outside the gene matches: 5. CDR3 bases: TGTGCCACCAGCAGAGATCTGGGACAGATCAATCAGCCCCAGCATTTT. This gives the protein CATSRDLGQINQPQHF. The full variable domain, rest sourced from reference TRBV15 and TRBJ1-5, is DAMVIQNPRYQVTQFGKPVTLSCSQTLNHNVMYWYQQKSSQAPKLLFHYYDKDFNNEADTPDNFQSRRPNTSFCFLDIRSPGLGDTAMYLCATSRDLGQINQPQHFGDGTRLSIL.

The chain couples TRBV19 to TRBJ2-3, with D tentatively TRBD2 (6 bases). This CDR3 comprises 15 residues. With 5 bases removed from V and 0 bases from J, the gap between germline ends came to 12 bases. CDR1 LNHDA and CDR2 SQIVND come from the germline V gene (reference sequence). DNA for the CDR3: TGTGCCAGTAGTTCGGGGGACTCTAGCACAGATACGCAGTATTTT. Protein sequence: CASSSGDSSTDTQYF.

This chain joins TRBV2 and TRBJ1-3, with D perhaps matching TRBD1 (5 bases). V lost 2 bases, J lost 0 bases, and 8 bases lay in between. Looked up from germline, CDR1 is SNHLY and CDR2 is FYNNEI. The CDR3 sequence is 15 residues long. The CDR3 protein is CASSEPGNSGNTIYF. The DNA of the CDR3 is TGTGCCAGCAGTGAACCAGGGAACTCTGGAAACACCATATATTTT.

V and J are TRBV6-7 and TRBJ2-7; 10 bases are a match to TRBD1. TRBV6-7 is an ORF; its function is uncertain. V lost 2 bases and J lost 3; bases outside the gene matches: 4. The CDR3 spans 15 residues. This chain's CDR3 is CASSYGTGVGYEQYF. In DNA, the CDR3 is TGTGCCAGCAGTTACGGGACAGGGGTAGGCTACGAGCAGTACTTC.

J is TRBJ1-2 and V is TRBV4-1; 7 bases are a match to TRBD1. The J segment lost 7 bases and the V segment lost 0 bases, leaving 11 bases of the junction unmatched. Germline V gives CDR1 MGHRA, CDR2 YSYEKL. This CDR3 is 16 amino acids long. DNA of the CDR3: TGCGCCAGCAGCCAAGATATATATCAGGGGGGCGGTGGCTACACCTTC. This encodes CASSQDIYQGGGGYTF.

This rearrangement joins TRBV7-7 to TRBJ2-7, with TRBD2 as a possible D gene (5 bases). Looked up from germline, CDR1 is SSHAT and CDR2 is FNYEAQ (reference sequence). V was shortened by 5 bases and J by 3 bases, with 17 bases between the two germline ends. The CDR3 covers 15 residues. The CDR3 coding sequence is TGTGCCAGCAGCCTACGACCCGGCGGGTTCTACGAGCAGTACTTC. This gives the protein CASSLRPGGFYEQYF.

This clone is a singleton in its sample. This chain joins TRBV30 and TRBJ2-4; TRBD1 is a possible D gene (5 bases). The CDR3 has 16 residues. The V end lost 3 bases, the J end lost 0 bases, and 15 bases lay between the germline ends. CDR1 and CDR2 (germline): GTSNPN, SVGIG (reference sequence). The DNA of the CDR3 is TGTGCCTGGAGGGATATGACAGAACTAGCCAAAAACATTCAGTACTTC. This gives the protein CAWRDMTELAKNIQYF.

The rearrangement uses TRBV28 and TRBJ2-7, with a tentative D call TRBD1 (6 bases). Trimming left V 4 bases short and J 0 bases short, with 13 bases between. The germline V gene has CDR1 MDHEN and CDR2 SYDVKM. The CDR3 covers 15 residues. DNA for the CDR3: TGTGCCAGCAGTTGCTACAGGGAAGGCTCCTACGAGCAGTACTTC. Translation: CASSCYREGSYEQYF.

The CDR3 here is CASSFPSTDTQYF. The CDR3 DNA is TGCGCCAGCAGTTTTCCTAGCACAGATACGCAGTATTTT. The V call is TRBV5-1, the J call TRBJ2-3; D uncertain. The CDR3 extends over 13 amino acids. Trimming pared 5 bases from V and 0 bases from J, leaving 7 bases between. Germline V gene data show CDR1 as SGHRS and CDR2 as YFSETQ. Together with reference TRBV5-1 and TRBJ2-3, the CDR3 gives the full variable domain: KAGVTQTPRYLIKTRGQQVTLSCSPISGHRSVSWYQQTPGQGLQFLFEYFSETQRNKGNFPGRFSGRQFSNSRSEMNVSTLELGDSALYLCASSFPSTDTQYFGPGTRLTVL.

This clone was seen a few times. The rearrangement joins TRBV27 to TRBJ2-7; D is undetermined. Germline CDR1 reads MNHEY; CDR2 reads SMNVEV (reference sequence). This CDR3 is 14 amino acids long. Trimming pared 1 base from V and 3 bases from J, leaving 10 bases between. CDR3 coding DNA: TGTGCCAGCAGTTTATTTCCGGAGAACTACGAGCAGTACTTC. It codes for CASSLFPENYEQYF.

The chain has TRBV5-6 and TRBJ1-2, with TRBD1 matching 7 bases. V dropped 3 bases and J dropped 1; count of bases not matched to a gene: 12. The CDR3 contains 17 residues. CDR1 and CDR2 (germline): SGHDT, YYEEEE. CDR3 sequence reads: CASSYLTRDRFNYGYTF. The CDR3 DNA reads TGTGCCAGCAGCTACCTCACGCGGGACAGATTTAACTATGGCTACACCTTC.

The CDR3 sequence: CASDRTGSWNTEAFF. CDR3 DNA: TGTGCCAGCGATAGGACAGGAAGCTGGAACACTGAAGCTTTCTTT. The gene calls are TRBV27 and TRBJ1-1; TRBD1 matches at 7 bases. The CDR3 has 15 residues. Germline CDR1 and CDR2: MNHEY and SMNVEV (reference sequence). J gave up 1 base and V 8 bases, and 10 bases lay outside the gene matches.

The rearrangement joins TRBV5-8 to TRBJ1-5; 9 nucleotides match TRBD1. This CDR3 region has 14 residues. Germline trimming cut 4 bases from V and 6 bases from J; bases unmatched to any gene: 5. Per the germline V gene, CDR1 is SGHTS and CDR2 is YDEGEE. In nucleotides, the CDR3 is TGTGCCAGCAGCATGAGACAGGGGGTTCAGCCCCAGCATTTT. This translates into CASSMRQGVQPQHF.

V gene TRBV7-2 combines with J gene TRBJ1-1; a weak D match, TRBD1 (6 bases). V lost 3 bases and J 1 base, leaving 21 bases between the germline ends. The CDR3 totals 18 residues. Germline-derived CDR1 and CDR2 are SGHTA and FQGNSA. Here the CDR3 reads CASSFKQGQTPSNTEAFF. CDR3 sequence (DNA): TGTGCCAGCAGCTTTAAGCAGGGGCAGACGCCGTCGAACACTGAAGCTTTCTTT.

The CDR3 DNA is TGTGCCAGCAGAGAGGGACAGGGGTACAATGAGCAGTTCTTC. As protein: CASREGQGYNEQFF. This chain uses TRBV7-3 with TRBJ2-1, with TRBD1 identical over 10 bases. Germline V gene data show CDR1 as SGHTA and CDR2 as FQGTGA. The CDR3 consists of 14 residues. V lost 6 bases to trimming and J lost 4 bases; unmatched junction nucleotides: 3.

The table lists this clone with a count of one. The chain uses TRBV7-7 and TRBJ2-2; no definite D call. CDR1 and CDR2 from the germline V gene are SSHAT and FNYEAQ (reference sequence). The ends were cut back, 1 base at V and 6 bases at J, with 6 bases in the middle. This CDR3 contains 13 residues. Here the CDR3 reads CASSLGVPGELFF. The DNA for the CDR3 is TGTGCCAGCAGCTTAGGAGTGCCCGGGGAGCTGTTTTTT.

The V call is TRBV7-9, the J call TRBJ2-7, with no clear D. Germline loops: CDR1 SEHNR, CDR2 FQNEAQ (reference sequence). The V gene lost 5 bases and the J gene lost 6 bases, with 8 bases spanning the gap. The CDR3 extends over 11 amino acids. CDR3 loop: CASSPLGEQYF. In DNA form, the CDR3 reads TGTGCCAGCAGCCCCCTCGGCGAGCAGTACTTC.

This clone was seen a few times. The chain couples TRBV5-1 to TRBJ1-4; D is unclear. Trimming took off 4 bases at V and 3 bases at J, with 13 bases between the two ends. The CDR3 has 15 residues. Germline loops: CDR1 SGHRS, CDR2 YFSETQ. The CDR3 sequence: CASSVGSTANEKLFF. Here the CDR3 DNA reads TGCGCCAGCAGCGTCGGGTCCACGGCTAATGAAAAACTGTTTTTT.